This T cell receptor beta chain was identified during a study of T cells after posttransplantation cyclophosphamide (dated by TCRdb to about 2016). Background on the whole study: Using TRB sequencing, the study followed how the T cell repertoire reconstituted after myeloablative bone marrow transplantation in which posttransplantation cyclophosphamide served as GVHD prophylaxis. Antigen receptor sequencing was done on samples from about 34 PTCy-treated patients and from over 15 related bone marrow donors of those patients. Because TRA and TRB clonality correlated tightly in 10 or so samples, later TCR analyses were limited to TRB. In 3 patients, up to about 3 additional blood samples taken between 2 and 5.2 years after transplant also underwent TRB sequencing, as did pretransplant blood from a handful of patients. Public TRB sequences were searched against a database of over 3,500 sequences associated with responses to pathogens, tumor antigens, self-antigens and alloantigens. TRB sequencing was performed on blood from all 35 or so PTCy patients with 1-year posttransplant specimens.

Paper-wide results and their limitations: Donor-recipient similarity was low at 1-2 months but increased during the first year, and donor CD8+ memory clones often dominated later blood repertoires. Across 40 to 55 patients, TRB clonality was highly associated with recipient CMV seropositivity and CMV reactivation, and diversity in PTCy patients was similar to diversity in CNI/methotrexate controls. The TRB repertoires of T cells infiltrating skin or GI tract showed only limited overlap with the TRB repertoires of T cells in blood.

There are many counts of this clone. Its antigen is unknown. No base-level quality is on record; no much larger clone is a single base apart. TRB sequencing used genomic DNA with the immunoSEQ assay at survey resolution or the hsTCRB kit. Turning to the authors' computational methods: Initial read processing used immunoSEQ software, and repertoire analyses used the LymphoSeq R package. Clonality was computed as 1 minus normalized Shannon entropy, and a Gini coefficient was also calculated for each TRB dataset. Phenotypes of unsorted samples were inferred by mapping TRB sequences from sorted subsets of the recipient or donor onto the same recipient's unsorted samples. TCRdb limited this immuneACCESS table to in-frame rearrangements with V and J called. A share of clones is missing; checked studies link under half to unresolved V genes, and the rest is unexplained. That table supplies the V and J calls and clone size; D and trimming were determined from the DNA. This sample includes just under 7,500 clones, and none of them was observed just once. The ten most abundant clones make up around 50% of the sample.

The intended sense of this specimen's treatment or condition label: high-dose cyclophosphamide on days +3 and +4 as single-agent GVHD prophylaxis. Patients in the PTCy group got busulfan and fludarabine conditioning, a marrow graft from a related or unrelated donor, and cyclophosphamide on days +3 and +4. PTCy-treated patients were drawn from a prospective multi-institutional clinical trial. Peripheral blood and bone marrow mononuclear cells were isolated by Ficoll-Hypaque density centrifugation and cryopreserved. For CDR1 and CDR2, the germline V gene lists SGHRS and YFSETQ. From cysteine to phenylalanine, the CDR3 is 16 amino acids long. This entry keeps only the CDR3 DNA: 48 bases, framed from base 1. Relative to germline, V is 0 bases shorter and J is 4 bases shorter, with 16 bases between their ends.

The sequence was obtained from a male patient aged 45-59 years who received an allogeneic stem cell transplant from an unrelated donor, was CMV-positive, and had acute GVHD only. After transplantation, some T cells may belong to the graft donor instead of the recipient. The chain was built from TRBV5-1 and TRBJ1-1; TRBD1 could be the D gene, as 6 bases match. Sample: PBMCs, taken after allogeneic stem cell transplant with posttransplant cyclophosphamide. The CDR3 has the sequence CASSLEAGRGATEAFF. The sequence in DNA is TGCGCCAGCAGCTTGGAAGCGGGAAGGGGGGCCACTGAAGCTTTCTTT. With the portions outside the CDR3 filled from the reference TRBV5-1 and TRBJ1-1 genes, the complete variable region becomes KAGVTQTPRYLIKTRGQQVTLSCSPISGHRSVSWYQQTPGQGLQFLFEYFSETQRNKGNFPGRFSGRQFSNSRSEMNVSTLELGDSALYLCASSLEAGRGATEAFFGQGTRLTVV.